The rows below give T cell receptor beta chains drawn from one sample of a study of blood T cell repertoires in COVID-19. Assay: immunoSEQ multiplex PCR; the TCRdb copy retains only in-frame clones and omits some. The table shows around 370,000 clones, with around nine tenths occurring only once. Sequenced input: peripheral blood. The receptors were gathered from a woman aged 70-85 years with COVID-19, enrolled during active disease. Each CDR3 is given with its conserved first and last residue. Each record gives: CDR3 length, V gene, D gene, J gene, CDR3 protein, CDR3 DNA. D genes are given only for firm matches.

14	TRBV6-5	TRBD1	TRBJ2-7	CASSYGQGLYEQYF	TGTGCCAGCAGCTATGGACAGGGCCTCTACGAGCAGTACTTC
10	TRBV4-3	.	TRBJ1-1	CASSPPEAFF	TGCGCCAGCAGCCCTCCTGAAGCTTTCTTT
13	TRBV11-3	TRBD2	TRBJ2-1	CASSLLAGNEQFF	TGTGCCAGCAGCTTACTAGCGGGCAATGAGCAGTTCTTC
16	TRBV7-2	.	TRBJ1-1	CASSLNVGQGSTEAFF	TGTGCCAGCAGCTTAAACGTTGGGCAGGGAAGCACTGAAGCTTTCTTT
14	TRBV10-3	.	TRBJ2-3	CAITSNGGGDTQYF	TGTGCCATCACTTCGAACGGGGGAGGAGATACGCAGTATTTT
16	TRBV15	TRBD1	TRBJ2-7	CATSSPPGQILYEQYF	TGTGCCACCAGCAGCCCCCCGGGACAGATACTCTACGAGCAGTACTTC
14	TRBV6-5	.	TRBJ1-2	CASSMRQESYGYTF	TGTGCCAGCAGTATGCGACAGGAGTCCTATGGCTACACCTTC
17	TRBV7-2	TRBD1	TRBJ2-7	CASSYPASGQVTYEQYF	TGTGCCAGCAGCTACCCGGCGTCGGGACAGGTAACCTACGAGCAGTACTTC
15	TRBV11-2	.	TRBJ1-5	CASSSRGNDNQPQHF	TGTGCCAGCAGCAGCAGGGGAAATGACAATCAGCCCCAGCATTTT
16	TRBV3-1/TRBV3-2	.	TRBJ2-2	CASSHRWGGAPGELFF	TGTGCCAGCAGCCACCGATGGGGCGGGGCCCCCGGGGAGCTGTTTTTT